This record looks at one T cell receptor beta chain sequence and its context. The CDR3 covers 11 residues. Looked up from germline, CDR1 is SGHTA and CDR2 is FQGTGA. V was pared by 5 bases and J by 17 bases, with 13 bases between. These data belong to a study of Graves' ophthalmopathy and Graves' hyperthyroidism. The sequenced template was RNA, covering the TCR beta CDR3 region. RT-PCR in the first round used HTBI primers; a second-round multiplex PCR followed. TCRdb re-analysed the multiplex PCR reads in MiXCR, keeping a single row per CDR3 protein. The sample lists about 660,000 distinct CDR3 sequences, roughly two fifths occurring once.

The J gene is TRBJ2-6, the V gene TRBV7-3; no firm D call. The source material was peripheral blood. The sequence came from an adult man with Graves' ophthalmopathy. CDR3 sequence (DNA): TGTGCCAGCAGCGTAGGCCCCGGAGTGACTTTC. This codes for CASSVGPGVTF.